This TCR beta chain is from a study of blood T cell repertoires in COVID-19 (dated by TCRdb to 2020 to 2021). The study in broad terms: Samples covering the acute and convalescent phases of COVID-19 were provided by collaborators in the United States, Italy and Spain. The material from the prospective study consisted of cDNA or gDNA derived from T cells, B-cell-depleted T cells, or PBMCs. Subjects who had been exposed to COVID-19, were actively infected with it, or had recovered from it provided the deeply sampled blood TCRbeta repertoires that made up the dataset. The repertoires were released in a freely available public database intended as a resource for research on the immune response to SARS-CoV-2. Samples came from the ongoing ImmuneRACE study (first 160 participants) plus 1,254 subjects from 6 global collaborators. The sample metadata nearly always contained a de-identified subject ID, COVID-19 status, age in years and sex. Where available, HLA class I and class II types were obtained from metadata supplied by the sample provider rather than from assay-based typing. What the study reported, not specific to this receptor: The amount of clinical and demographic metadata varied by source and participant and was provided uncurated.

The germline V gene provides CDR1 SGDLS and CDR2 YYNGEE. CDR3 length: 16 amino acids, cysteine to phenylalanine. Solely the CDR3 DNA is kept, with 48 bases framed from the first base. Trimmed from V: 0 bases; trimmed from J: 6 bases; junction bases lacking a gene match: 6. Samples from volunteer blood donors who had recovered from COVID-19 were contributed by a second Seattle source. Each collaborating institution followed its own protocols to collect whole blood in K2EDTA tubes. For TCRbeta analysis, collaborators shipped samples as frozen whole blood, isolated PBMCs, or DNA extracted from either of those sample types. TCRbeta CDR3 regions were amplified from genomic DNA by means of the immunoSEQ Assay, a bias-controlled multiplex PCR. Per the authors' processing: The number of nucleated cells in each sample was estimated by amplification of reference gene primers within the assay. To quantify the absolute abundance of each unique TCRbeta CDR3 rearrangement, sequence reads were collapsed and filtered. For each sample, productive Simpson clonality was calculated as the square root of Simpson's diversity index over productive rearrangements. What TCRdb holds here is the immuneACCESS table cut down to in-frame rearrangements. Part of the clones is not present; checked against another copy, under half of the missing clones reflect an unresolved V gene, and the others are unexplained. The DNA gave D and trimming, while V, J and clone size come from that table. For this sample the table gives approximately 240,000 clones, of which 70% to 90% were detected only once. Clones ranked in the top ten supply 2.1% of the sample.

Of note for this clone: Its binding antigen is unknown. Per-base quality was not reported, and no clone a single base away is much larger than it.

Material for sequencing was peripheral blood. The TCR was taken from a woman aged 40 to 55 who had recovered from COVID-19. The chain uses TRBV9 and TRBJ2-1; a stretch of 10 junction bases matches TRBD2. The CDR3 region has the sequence CASSVGTSGMVNEQFF. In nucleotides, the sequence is TGTGCCAGCAGCGTAGGTACTAGCGGGATGGTCAATGAGCAGTTCTTC.